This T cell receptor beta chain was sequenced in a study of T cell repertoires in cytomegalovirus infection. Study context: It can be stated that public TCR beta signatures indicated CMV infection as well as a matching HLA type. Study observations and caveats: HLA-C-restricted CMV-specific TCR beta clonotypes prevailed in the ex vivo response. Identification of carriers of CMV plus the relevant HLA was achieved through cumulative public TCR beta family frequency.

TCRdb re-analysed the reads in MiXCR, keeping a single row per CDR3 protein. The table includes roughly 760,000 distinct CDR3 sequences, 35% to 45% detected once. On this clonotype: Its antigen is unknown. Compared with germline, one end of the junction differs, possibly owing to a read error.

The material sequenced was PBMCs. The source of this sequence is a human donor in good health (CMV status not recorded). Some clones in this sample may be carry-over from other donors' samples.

The CDR3 DNA follows: TGTGCCAGCAGCCAGAGGGTGGGTTACAATGAGCCGTTCTTC. This codes for CASSQRVGYNEPFF. The rearrangement joins TRBV7-8 to TRBJ2-1; D might be TRBD2 (5 bases). Germline loops: CDR1 SGHVS, CDR2 FQNEAQ. This CDR3 is built from 14 residues.